These 20 T cell receptor beta chains were sequenced from one sample in a study of cytomegalovirus exposure and HLA in healthy donors. Clones were sequenced by immunoSEQ multiplex PCR, and TCRdb holds only the in-frame ones, with some missing. This table has about 170,000 clones, 85% to 90% appearing once. The specimen sequenced was PBMCs. Receptors were obtained from a woman aged 18-29 years in good health and CMV-seropositive.

The chain uses TRBV28 and TRBJ1-1; D is uncertain. The germline CDR1 and CDR2 sequences are MDHEN and SYDVKM. The CDR3 loop spans 11 amino acids. Trimming shortened V by 5 bases and J by 7 bases, and 8 bases separated the two germline ends. The CDR3 coding sequence is TGTGCCAGCAGTCCTTACGGTGAAGCTTTCTTT. This translates into CASSPYGEAFF.

This rearrangement joins TRBV11-2 to TRBJ2-3, with D maybe TRBD2 (5 bases). CDR3 length: 13 residues. In germline, CDR1 is SGHAT, CDR2 FQNNGV. Trimming took off 1 base at V and 14 bases at J, with 16 bases between the two ends. CDR3 nucleotide sequence: TGTGCCAGCAGCTTAGGTGGGGAGAACCCCGGGTATTTT. Its protein is CASSLGGENPGYF.

V and J are TRBV18 and TRBJ1-5, with 9 bases matching TRBD1. Germline trimming cut 6 bases from V and 1 base from J; bases unmatched to any gene: 4. The CDR3 length is 15 residues. Germline V gene lookup returns CDR1 KGHSH and CDR2 LQKENI. The chain's CDR3 is CASSGQGPSNQPQHF. CDR3 coding DNA: TGTGCCAGCTCCGGACAGGGGCCGAGCAATCAGCCCCAGCATTTT.

In this sample, this clone turned up many times. The CDR3, as DNA: TGTGCCAGCAGCGAACTAGCGGGAGGCGGCACAGATACGCAGTATTTT. This gives the protein CASSELAGGGTDTQYF. The V gene is TRBV9, the J gene TRBJ2-3; 12 bases are shared with TRBD2. Trimming cost V 3 bases and J 1 base; bases outside gene matches: 3. Germline CDR1 and CDR2: SGDLS and YYNGEE. The CDR3 consists of 16 residues.

J is TRBJ2-5 and V is TRBV28, with TRBD2 matching over 7 bases. Per germline, CDR1 MDHEN and CDR2 SYDVKM. This CDR3 contains 15 residues. The V gene end was trimmed by 6 bases and the J gene end by 3 bases; junction bases not matched to a gene: 10. The CDR3 DNA is TGTGCCAGCAGCTCCCCGGGGGGAGGGGAAGAGACCCAGTACTTC. It encodes CASSSPGGGEETQYF.

In DNA, the CDR3 is TGTGCCAGCAGTCTAGGGGGAGACGGCTACGAGCAGTACTTC. Protein: CASSLGGDGYEQYF. J is TRBJ2-7 and V is TRBV6-5; D possibly corresponds to TRBD1 (6 bases). This CDR3 spans 14 amino acids. Trimming cost V 5 bases and J 3 bases, with 14 bases left between them. Germline lookup yields CDR1 MNHEY and CDR2 SVGAGI.

V is TRBV9 and J is TRBJ2-3, with D tentatively TRBD1 (7 bases). V was shortened by 2 bases and J by 5 bases, with 12 bases between the two germline ends. The germline V gene encodes CDR1 SGDLS and CDR2 YYNGEE. There are 14 residues in the CDR3. This CDR3 reads CASSVGTAGDTQYF. In DNA, the CDR3 is TGTGCCAGCAGCGTGGGGACAGCGGGAGATACGCAGTATTTT.

This rearrangement joins TRBV7-8 to TRBJ2-3, with 9 positions matching TRBD2. The CDR3 consists of 17 residues. V trimming: 2 bases; J trimming: 5 bases; junction bases outside the gene matches: 11. Germline lookup yields CDR1 SGHVS and CDR2 FQNEAQ. DNA of the CDR3: TGTGCCAGCAGCTTAAGCGGCCTAGCGGGATTTGTAGATACGCAGTATTTT. Residues: CASSLSGLAGFVDTQYF.

The chain carries TRBV5-6 and TRBJ1-4; TRBD1 aligns across 8 bases. Germline V gene sequence: CDR1 SGHDT, CDR2 YYEEEE. The CDR3 is 15 residues long. The V and J ends lost 6 bases and 5 bases, in that order; junction bases with no gene match: 9. The CDR3 loop is CASTPRRTGNEKLFF. CDR3 bases: TGTGCCAGCACCCCCCGCCGGACAGGGAATGAAAAACTGTTTTTT.

V and J are TRBV9 and TRBJ2-5, with D tentatively TRBD1 (6 bases). Trimming took off 4 bases at V and 4 bases at J, with 17 bases between the two ends. CDR1 and CDR2 (germline): SGDLS, YYNGEE. This CDR3 region has 15 residues. Written as DNA, the CDR3 is TGTGCCAGCAGCCCTACCGCGGACAGTGGAGAGACCCAGTACTTC. Translated, it gives CASSPTADSGETQYF. Complete variable domain (other parts from reference TRBV9 and TRBJ2-5): DSGVTQTPKHLITATGQRVTLRCSPRSGDLSVYWYQQSLDQGLQFLIQYYNGEERAKGNILERFSAQQFPDLHSELNLSSLELGDSALYFCASSPTADSGETQYFGPGTRLLVL.

The chain combines TRBV5-1 with TRBJ2-7; 8 nucleotides match TRBD1. Germline V gene lookup returns CDR1 SGHRS and CDR2 YFSETQ. V lost 0 bases to trimming and J lost 3 bases; unmatched junction nucleotides: 2. This CDR3 has 14 residues. In DNA form, the CDR3 reads TGCGCCAGCAGCTTGGTGGGGACAGGCTACGAGCAGTACTTC. Translating it yields CASSLVGTGYEQYF.

V and J are TRBV28 and TRBJ1-1; D is unresolved. The V gene's germline CDR1 is MDHEN and CDR2 SYDVKM. There are 14 residues in the CDR3. V dropped 6 bases and J dropped 1 base, with 12 bases sitting between them. The CDR3 loop reads CASRLGSANTEAFF. Here the CDR3 DNA reads TGTGCCAGCAGGCTCGGTAGCGCGAACACTGAAGCTTTCTTT.

The chain is built from TRBV5-8 and TRBJ1-5; TRBD1 agrees at 7 bases. V lost 0 bases to trimming and J lost 2 bases; unmatched junction nucleotides: 8. The germline V gene has CDR1 SGHTS and CDR2 YDEGEE. This CDR3 contains 17 residues. The CDR3, as DNA: TGTGCCAGCAGCTTGGTCGGTAGGGGGCCCGGCAATCAGCCCCAGCATTTT. Translated, it gives CASSLVGRGPGNQPQHF.

The chain couples TRBV18 to TRBJ1-4, with D perhaps TRBD1 (5 bases). Germline lookup yields CDR1 KGHSH and CDR2 LQKENI. Between the trimmed V and J ends, which lost 1 base and 8 bases, there was a span of 11 bases. The CDR3 sequence is 14 residues long. The CDR3 spells CASSPLGLGEKLFF. CDR3 nucleotides: TGTGCCAGCTCACCACTGGGACTGGGGGAAAAACTGTTTTTT. Full variable domain (outside the CDR3, taken from reference TRBV18 and TRBJ1-4): NAGVMQNPRHLVRRRGQEARLRCSPMKGHSHVYWYRQLPEEGLKFMVYLQKENIIDESGMPKERFSAEFPKEGPSILRIQQVVRGDSAAYFCASSPLGLGEKLFFGSGTQLSVL.

The J gene is TRBJ2-1, the V gene TRBV27, with 13 bases aligning to TRBD2. V dropped 0 bases and J dropped 8; count of bases not matched to a gene: 1. Germline CDR1 reads MNHEY; CDR2 reads SMNVEV (reference sequence). The CDR3 has 15 residues. The DNA for the CDR3 is TGTGCCAGCAGTTTATCCGGACTAGCGGGAGATGAGCAGTTCTTC. It translates to CASSLSGLAGDEQFF.

The CDR3 loop is CASSLQGQPTSYEQYF. The CDR3 nucleotides read TGTGCCAGCAGTTTACAGGGACAGCCGACCTCCTACGAGCAGTACTTC. The chain combines TRBV28 with TRBJ2-7; 7 bases align to TRBD1. The CDR3 totals 16 residues. Germline CDR1 reads MDHEN; CDR2 reads SYDVKM. After removal of 2 bases from V and 0 bases from J, the junction contained 7 bases not matched to a gene.

The chain carries TRBV7-9 and TRBJ2-7, with D perhaps matching TRBD2 (6 bases). The germline CDR1 and CDR2 sequences are SEHNR and FQNEAQ (reference sequence). The V end was cut by 3 bases, the J end by 3 bases, with 12 bases between. The CDR3 totals 14 residues. CDR3 coding DNA: TGTGCCAGCAGCTTCTCTAGCGCTTTCTACGAGCAGTACTTC. Translated: CASSFSSAFYEQYF.

V usage is TRBV11-3 and J usage is TRBJ1-2; D might be TRBD1 (6 bases). Germline loops: CDR1 SGHNT, CDR2 YENEEA. The V end was cut by 5 bases, the J end by 4 bases, with 23 bases between. The CDR3 loop spans 17 amino acids. The CDR3: CASSPNREARGSYGYTF. The DNA of the CDR3 is TGTGCCAGCAGCCCGAACAGGGAAGCCCGAGGAAGCTATGGCTACACCTTC. Full variable domain (rest looked up from reference TRBV11-3 and TRBJ1-2): EAGVVQSPRYKIIEKKQPVAFWCNPISGHNTLYWYLQNLGQGPELLIRYENEEAVDDSQLPKDRFSAERLKGVDSTLKIQPAELGDSAVYLCASSPNREARGSYGYTFGSGTRLTVV.

In its sample, this clone was seen once. The rearrangement links TRBV28 to TRBJ1-2; D not resolved. The germline CDR1 and CDR2 sequences are MDHEN and SYDVKM. V was cut by 2 bases and J by 8 bases, with 18 bases left in between. This CDR3 has 15 amino acids. The CDR3, as DNA: TGTGCCAGCAGTTTACCACACACAGTGGCCTCCGGCTACACCTTC. Amino acids: CASSLPHTVASGYTF.

This chain uses TRBV6-4 with TRBJ2-3; D is undetermined. The ends were cut back, 0 bases at V and 1 base at J, with 8 bases in the middle. This CDR3 contains 15 residues. Looked up from germline, CDR1 is MRHNA and CDR2 is SNTAGT. This chain's CDR3 is CASSDSTEGTDTQYF. CDR3 DNA sequence: TGTGCCAGCAGTGACTCTACTGAGGGCACAGATACGCAGTATTTT.